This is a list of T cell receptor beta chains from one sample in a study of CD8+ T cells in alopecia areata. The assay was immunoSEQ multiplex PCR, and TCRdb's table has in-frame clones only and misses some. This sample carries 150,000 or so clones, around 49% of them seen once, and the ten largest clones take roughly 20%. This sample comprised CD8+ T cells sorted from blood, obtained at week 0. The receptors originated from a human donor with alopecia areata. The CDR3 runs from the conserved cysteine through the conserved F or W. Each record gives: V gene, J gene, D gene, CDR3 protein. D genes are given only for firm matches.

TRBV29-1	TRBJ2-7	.	CSVEPQAGSYEQYF
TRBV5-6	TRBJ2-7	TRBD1	CASSAGTGLYEQYF
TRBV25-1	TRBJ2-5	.	CASSASDSQETQYF
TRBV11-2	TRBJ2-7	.	CASSLGISKPYF
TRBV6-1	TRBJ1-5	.	CASSDSGSNQPQHF
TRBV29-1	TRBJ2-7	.	CSVVWRFSYEQYF
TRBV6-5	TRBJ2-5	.	CASRPDLGETQYF
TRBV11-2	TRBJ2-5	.	CASSLGGTQETQYF
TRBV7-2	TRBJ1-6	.	CASSLGTGSPLHF
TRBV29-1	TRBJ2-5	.	CSVERPRGLAQEAQYF
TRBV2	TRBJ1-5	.	CASSPTPDSNQPQHF
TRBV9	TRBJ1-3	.	CASSVEVGGGNTIYF
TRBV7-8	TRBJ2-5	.	CASSLRGGARETQYF
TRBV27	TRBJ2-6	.	CASSYSTVSLHLSGANVLTF
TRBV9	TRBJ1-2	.	CASSLTPVGMNYGYTF
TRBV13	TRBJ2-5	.	CASSSHTGFETQYF
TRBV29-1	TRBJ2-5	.	CSVEGGDYQETQYF
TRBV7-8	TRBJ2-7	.	CASSLTGPTLEQYF
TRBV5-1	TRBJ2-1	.	CASSDELAIYNEQFF
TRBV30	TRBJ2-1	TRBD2	CAWSVLAGGYNEQFF
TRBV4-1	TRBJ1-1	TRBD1	CASSQFPGQGSDGEAFF
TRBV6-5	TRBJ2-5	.	CASSYFDSQETQYF
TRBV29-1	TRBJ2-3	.	CSVPTGPTDTQYF
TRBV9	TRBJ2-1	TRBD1	CASSRDRGRNNEQFF
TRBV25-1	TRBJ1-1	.	CASSDPWTEAFF
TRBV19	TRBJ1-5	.	CASSITGSNQPQHF
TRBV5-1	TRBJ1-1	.	CASSPETGQNTEAFF
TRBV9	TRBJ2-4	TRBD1	CASSTGQGIEQYF
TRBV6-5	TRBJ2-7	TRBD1	CASGYRGNFYEQYF
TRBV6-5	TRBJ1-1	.	CASSYSGATFDTEAFF
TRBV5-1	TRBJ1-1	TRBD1	CASSLDRGEVNTEAFF
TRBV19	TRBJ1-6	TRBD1	CASKTGANSPLHF
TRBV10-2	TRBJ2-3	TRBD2	CASSGTSLDTQYF
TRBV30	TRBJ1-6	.	CAGGVELNSPLHF
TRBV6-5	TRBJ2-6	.	CASSYSRGLGANVLTF
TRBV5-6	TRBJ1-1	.	CASSGRSMNTEAFF
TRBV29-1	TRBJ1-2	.	CSGEVGAHGYTF